The TCR beta chain described here comes from a study of T cells after yellow fever vaccination. The wider study: SMART-Seq v4 Ultra Low Input served to prepare low-cell-number fractions. Overall study results and limits: Across the CD4 and CD8 compartments, a small share of clonotypes was present in both. After the booster, 96% of CD4 and approximately 87% of CD8 primary-response clones were re-detected. Weaker overall was a secondary response that nonetheless peaked faster, on day 5 versus 15.

V was pared by 5 bases and J by 3 bases, with 18 bases between. Germline values: CDR1 SGHTA, CDR2 FQGTGA. The CDR3 extends over 16 amino acids. TCRdb redid the calling of the 5' RACE reads with MiXCR, one entry per CDR3 protein. Counted here are about 340,000 distinct CDR3 sequences, roughly 8.7% occurring once; the ten biggest clones make up 18%. This clonotype was recorded a few times. Its antigen is currently unknown. The chain recombines TRBV7-3 with TRBJ2-3, with a weak D call TRBD2 (6 bases). The sample was PBMCs, taken on the day of the first yellow fever vaccination. This clonotype was obtained from a man between 18 and 29 years old who received the YFV17D yellow fever vaccine. CDR3 sequence reads: CASSMGLSSITDTQYF. The CDR3, as DNA: TGTGCCAGCAGCATGGGACTTAGTTCGATTACAGATACGCAGTATTTT.